The rows below give T cell receptor beta chains drawn from one sample of a study of Graves' ophthalmopathy and Graves' hyperthyroidism. TCRdb analysed the multiplex PCR reads with MiXCR anew, one entry per CDR3 protein. Among approximately 700,000 distinct CDR3 sequences listed, under 50% were seen once. The material sequenced was peripheral blood. Source of these receptors: an adult man with Graves' ophthalmopathy. Both conserved end residues are part of each CDR3. D genes are given only for firm matches. A row's size may be missing; if present it is once, few, many or a size class.

v_call: TRBV7-9; d_call: .; clone_size: many; j_call: TRBJ1-1; cdr3_aa: CASSIQGIGNTEAFF; cdr3_nt: TGTGCCAGCTCCATCCAGGGAATCGGGAACACTGAAGCTTTCTTT
v_call: TRBV20-1; d_call: .; clone_size: many; j_call: TRBJ1-5; cdr3_aa: CSARDPAVSNQPQHF; cdr3_nt: TGCAGTGCTAGAGACCCGGCGGTTAGCAATCAGCCCCAGCATTTT
v_call: TRBV4-3; d_call: TRBD1; clone_size: few; j_call: TRBJ1-6; cdr3_aa: CASSPLGTDSPLHF; cdr3_nt: TGCGCCAGCAGCCCCCTCGGGACAGATTCACCCCTCCACTTT
v_call: TRBV2; d_call: .; clone_size: .; j_call: TRBJ1-1; cdr3_aa: CASSELGRGAPFEAFF; cdr3_nt: TGTGCCAGCAGTGAATTGGGCAGGGGCGCGCCGTTTGAAGCTTTCTTT
v_call: TRBV7-9; d_call: TRBD1; clone_size: .; j_call: TRBJ2-7; cdr3_aa: CASSQDTGAPEQYF; cdr3_nt: TGTGCCAGCAGCCAAGATACAGGGGCCCCCGAGCAGTACTTC
v_call: TRBV2; d_call: .; clone_size: many; j_call: TRBJ2-7; cdr3_aa: CASSSTLSSYEQYF; cdr3_nt: TGTGCCAGCAGCTCGACGCTAAGCTCCTACGAGCAGTACTTC
v_call: TRBV7-9; d_call: TRBD1; clone_size: .; j_call: TRBJ1-5; cdr3_aa: CASTALQGEGGQPQHF; cdr3_nt: TGTGCCAGCACAGCGCTACAGGGGGAAGGGGGCCAGCCCCAGCATTTT
v_call: TRBV9; d_call: TRBD1; clone_size: .; j_call: TRBJ2-2; cdr3_aa: CASNPDRGTGELFF; cdr3_nt: TGTGCCAGCAACCCGGACAGGGGCACCGGGGAGCTGTTTTTT
v_call: TRBV20-1; d_call: TRBD1; clone_size: .; j_call: TRBJ1-6; cdr3_aa: CSASKKTGTDSPLHF; cdr3_nt: TGCAGTGCCAGCAAGAAGACAGGGACGGATTCACCCCTCCACTTT
v_call: TRBV6-6; d_call: .; clone_size: many; j_call: TRBJ1-3; cdr3_aa: CASSYTPGNTIYF; cdr3_nt: TGTGCCAGCAGTTACACTCCTGGAAACACCATATATTTT
v_call: TRBV10-2; d_call: .; clone_size: many; j_call: TRBJ2-5; cdr3_aa: CASSERQETQYF; cdr3_nt: TGCGCCAGCAGTGAACGCCAAGAGACCCAGTACTTC
v_call: TRBV4-3; d_call: .; clone_size: .; j_call: TRBJ1-3; cdr3_aa: CASSQAAGPFSGNTIYF; cdr3_nt: TGCGCCAGCAGCCAAGCTGCAGGCCCGTTCTCTGGAAACACCATATATTTT
v_call: TRBV7-8; d_call: TRBD1; clone_size: .; j_call: TRBJ2-6; cdr3_aa: CASSLSTGGNTEAF; cdr3_nt: TGTGCCAGCAGCTTATCGACAGGGGGGAACACTGAAGCTTTC
v_call: TRBV2; d_call: .; clone_size: many; j_call: TRBJ1-2; cdr3_aa: CARRGGSGGYTF; cdr3_nt: TGTGCTAGGCGCGGGGGAAGCGGTGGCTACACCTTC
v_call: TRBV2; d_call: .; clone_size: many; j_call: TRBJ1-4; cdr3_aa: CASSPPGGGEKLFF; cdr3_nt: TGTGCCAGCAGCCCCCCGGGGGGTGGTGAAAAACTGTTTTTT
v_call: TRBV7-3; d_call: .; clone_size: few; j_call: TRBJ2-6; cdr3_aa: CASSINQGPGANVLTF; cdr3_nt: TGTGCCAGCAGCATAAACCAGGGTCCCGGGGCCAACGTCCTGACTTTC
v_call: TRBV5-6; d_call: TRBD1; clone_size: many; j_call: TRBJ1-5; cdr3_aa: CASSMGQSAQPQHF; cdr3_nt: TGTGCCAGCAGCATGGGACAGTCCGCTCAGCCCCAGCATTTT
v_call: TRBV25-1; d_call: .; clone_size: .; j_call: TRBJ2-6; cdr3_aa: CASSETVRDERSSGANVLTF; cdr3_nt: TGTGCCAGCAGTGAAACGGTGAGGGACGAGAGGTCCTCTGGGGCCAACGTCCTGACTTTC
v_call: TRBV29-1; d_call: .; clone_size: .; j_call: TRBJ1-2; cdr3_aa: CSSNLWPGYTF; cdr3_nt: TGCAGCTCTAATTTGTGGCCCGGCTACACCTTC
v_call: TRBV6-1; d_call: TRBD1; clone_size: many; j_call: TRBJ1-5; cdr3_aa: CASSEDEGQGNQPQHF; cdr3_nt: TGTGCCAGCAGTGAAGATGAGGGACAGGGCAATCAGCCCCAGCATTTT
v_call: TRBV10-3; d_call: .; clone_size: few; j_call: TRBJ2-3; cdr3_aa: CAISESRGTQYF; cdr3_nt: TGTGCCATCAGTGAGTCGCGGGGTACGCAGTATTTT
v_call: TRBV12-5; d_call: .; clone_size: many; j_call: TRBJ1-4; cdr3_aa: CASGARQSNEKLFF; cdr3_nt: TGTGCTAGTGGTGCCCGACAATCTAATGAAAAACTGTTTTTT
v_call: TRBV29-1; d_call: TRBD1; clone_size: .; j_call: TRBJ1-1; cdr3_aa: CSVHLGQPGTEAFF; cdr3_nt: TGCAGCGTTCACCTGGGACAGCCGGGAACTGAAGCTTTCTTT
v_call: TRBV5-6; d_call: .; clone_size: many; j_call: TRBJ1-2; cdr3_aa: CASSPDINYGYTF; cdr3_nt: TGTGCCAGCAGCCCGGACATTAACTATGGCTACACCTTC
v_call: TRBV29-1; d_call: .; clone_size: many; j_call: TRBJ2-2; cdr3_aa: CSVVWTTNTGELFF; cdr3_nt: TGCAGCGTTGTTTGGACCACGAACACCGGGGAGCTGTTTTTT
v_call: TRBV12-5; d_call: .; clone_size: few; j_call: TRBJ2-7; cdr3_aa: CASGLVLVSTIDEQYF; cdr3_nt: TGTGCTAGTGGTTTGGTACTGGTTTCGACTATCGACGAGCAGTACTTC